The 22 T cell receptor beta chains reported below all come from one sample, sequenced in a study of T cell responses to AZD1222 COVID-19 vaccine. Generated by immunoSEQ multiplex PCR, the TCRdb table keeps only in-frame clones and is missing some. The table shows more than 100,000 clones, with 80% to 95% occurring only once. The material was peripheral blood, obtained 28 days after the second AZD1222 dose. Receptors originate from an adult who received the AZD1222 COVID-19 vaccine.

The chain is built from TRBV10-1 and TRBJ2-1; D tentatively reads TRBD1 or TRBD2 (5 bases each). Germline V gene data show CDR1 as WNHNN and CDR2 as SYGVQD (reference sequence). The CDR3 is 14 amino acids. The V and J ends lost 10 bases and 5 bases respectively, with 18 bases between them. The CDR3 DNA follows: TGCGCCACCTCGAGGGGTCGTTGGGACAATGAGCAGTTCTTC. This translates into CATSRGRWDNEQFF.

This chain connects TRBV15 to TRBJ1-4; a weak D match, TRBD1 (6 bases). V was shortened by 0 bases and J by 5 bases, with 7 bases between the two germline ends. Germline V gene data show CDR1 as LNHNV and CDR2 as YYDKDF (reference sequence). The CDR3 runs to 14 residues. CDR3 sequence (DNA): TGTGCCACCAGCAGAGACACAGGGAATGAAAAACTGTTTTTT. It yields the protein CATSRDTGNEKLFF.

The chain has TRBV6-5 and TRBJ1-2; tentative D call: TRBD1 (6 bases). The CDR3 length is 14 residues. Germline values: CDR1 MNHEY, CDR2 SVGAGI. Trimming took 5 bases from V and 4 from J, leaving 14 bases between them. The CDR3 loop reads CASSRTVPSYGYTF. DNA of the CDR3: TGTGCCAGCAGTAGGACAGTCCCGTCCTATGGCTACACCTTC.

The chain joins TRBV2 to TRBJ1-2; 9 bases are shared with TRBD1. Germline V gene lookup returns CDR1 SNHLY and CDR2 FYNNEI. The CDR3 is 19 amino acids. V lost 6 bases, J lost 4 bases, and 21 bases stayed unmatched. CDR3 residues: CASRDKTGSGQGDPYGYTF. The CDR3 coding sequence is TGTGCCAGCAGGGACAAGACAGGCTCGGGACAGGGAGACCCCTATGGCTACACCTTC.

The CDR3 spells CASTLDRAYETQYF. The CDR3 DNA reads as TGTGCCAGCACCCTTGACAGGGCCTATGAGACCCAGTACTTC. The chain joins TRBV5-5 to TRBJ2-5, with TRBD1 matching 7 bases. The CDR3 consists of 14 residues. V lost 6 bases, J lost 5 bases, and 10 bases stayed unmatched. The germline V gene has CDR1 SGHKS and CDR2 YYEKEE (reference sequence).

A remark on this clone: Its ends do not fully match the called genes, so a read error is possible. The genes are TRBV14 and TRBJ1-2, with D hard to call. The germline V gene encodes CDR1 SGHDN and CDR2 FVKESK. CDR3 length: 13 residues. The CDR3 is CASSQDLNARFAF. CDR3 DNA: TGTGCCAGCAGCCAAGATCTTAATGCTAGGTTTGCCTTC.

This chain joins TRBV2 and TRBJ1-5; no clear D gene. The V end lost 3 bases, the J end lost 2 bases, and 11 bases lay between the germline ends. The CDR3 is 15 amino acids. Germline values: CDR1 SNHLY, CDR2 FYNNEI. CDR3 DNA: TGTGCCAGCAGTGAGGAGGGTTTGGGCAATCAGCCCCAGCATTTT. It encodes CASSEEGLGNQPQHF.

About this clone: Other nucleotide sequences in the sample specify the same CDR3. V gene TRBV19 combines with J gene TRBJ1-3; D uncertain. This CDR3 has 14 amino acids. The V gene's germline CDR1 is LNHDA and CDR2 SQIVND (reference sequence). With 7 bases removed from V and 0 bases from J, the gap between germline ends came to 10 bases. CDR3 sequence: CASTTLSSGNTIYF. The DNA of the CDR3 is TGTGCCAGTACCACACTTAGCTCTGGAAACACCATATATTTT.

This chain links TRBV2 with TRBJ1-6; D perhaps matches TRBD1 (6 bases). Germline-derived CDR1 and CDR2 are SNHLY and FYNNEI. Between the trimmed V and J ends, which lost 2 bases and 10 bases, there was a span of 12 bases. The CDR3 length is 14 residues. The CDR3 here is CASSENRVPSPLHF. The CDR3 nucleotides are TGTGCCAGCAGTGAAAACAGGGTACCCTCACCCCTCCACTTT.

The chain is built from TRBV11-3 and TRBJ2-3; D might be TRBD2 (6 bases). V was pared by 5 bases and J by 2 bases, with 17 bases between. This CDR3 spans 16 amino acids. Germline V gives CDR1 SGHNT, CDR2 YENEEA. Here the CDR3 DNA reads TGTGCCAGCAGCCGGCAGATCGGCGGGGCCACAGATACGCAGTATTTT. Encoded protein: CASSRQIGGATDTQYF.

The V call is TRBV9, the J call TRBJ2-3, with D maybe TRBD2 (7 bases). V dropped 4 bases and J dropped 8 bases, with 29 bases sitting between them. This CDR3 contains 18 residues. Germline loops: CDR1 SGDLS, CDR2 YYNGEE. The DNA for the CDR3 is TGTGCCAGCAGCTTGGGGGCGGGGGACGTGCACGATAGATTTACGCAGTATTTT. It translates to CASSLGAGDVHDRFTQYF.

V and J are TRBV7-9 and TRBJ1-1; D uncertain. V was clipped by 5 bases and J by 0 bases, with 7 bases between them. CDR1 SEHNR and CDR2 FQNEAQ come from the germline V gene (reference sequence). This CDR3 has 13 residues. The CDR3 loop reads CASSAVVNTEAFF. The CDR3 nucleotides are TGTGCCAGCAGCGCGGTTGTGAACACTGAAGCTTTCTTT.

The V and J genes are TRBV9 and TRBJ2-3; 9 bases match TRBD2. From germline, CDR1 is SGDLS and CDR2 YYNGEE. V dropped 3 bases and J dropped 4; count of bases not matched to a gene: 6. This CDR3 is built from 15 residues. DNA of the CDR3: TGTGCCAGCAGCGCTAGCGGGAACGGGGCAGATACGCAGTATTTT. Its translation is CASSASGNGADTQYF. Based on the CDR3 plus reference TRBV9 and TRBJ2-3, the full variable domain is DSGVTQTPKHLITATGQRVTLRCSPRSGDLSVYWYQQSLDQGLQFLIQYYNGEERAKGNILERFSAQQFPDLHSELNLSSLELGDSALYFCASSASGNGADTQYFGPGTRLTVL.

Here the CDR3 DNA reads TGTGCCAGCAGCTTAGTAGGGGGTAACTATGGCTACACCTTC. It is translated as CASSLVGGNYGYTF. This chain links TRBV7-2 with TRBJ1-2; the D gene is possibly TRBD1 (6 bases). CDR1 and CDR2 (germline): SGHTA, FQGNSA. CDR3 size: 14 residues. V was trimmed by 1 base and J by 1 base, leaving 7 bases between them.

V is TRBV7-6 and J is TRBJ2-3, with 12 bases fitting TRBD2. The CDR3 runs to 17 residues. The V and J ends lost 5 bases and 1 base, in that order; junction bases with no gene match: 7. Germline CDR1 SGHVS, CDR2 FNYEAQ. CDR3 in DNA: TGTGCCAGCAGCCTTAGACTAGCGGGGGAGGGCACAGATACGCAGTATTTT. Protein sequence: CASSLRLAGEGTDTQYF.

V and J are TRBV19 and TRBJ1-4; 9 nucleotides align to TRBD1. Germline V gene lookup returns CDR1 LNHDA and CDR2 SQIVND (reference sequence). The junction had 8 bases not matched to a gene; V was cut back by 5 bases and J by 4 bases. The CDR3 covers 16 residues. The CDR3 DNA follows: TGTGCCAGTAGTGCCCGGACAGGGGATCTTAATGAAAAACTGTTTTTT. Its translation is CASSARTGDLNEKLFF.

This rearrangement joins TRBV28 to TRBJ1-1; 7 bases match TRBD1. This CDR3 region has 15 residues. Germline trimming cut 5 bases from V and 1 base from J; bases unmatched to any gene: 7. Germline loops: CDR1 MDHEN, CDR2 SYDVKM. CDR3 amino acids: CASSPPGGANTEAFF. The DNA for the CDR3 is TGTGCCAGCAGTCCGCCAGGGGGAGCGAACACTGAAGCTTTCTTT.

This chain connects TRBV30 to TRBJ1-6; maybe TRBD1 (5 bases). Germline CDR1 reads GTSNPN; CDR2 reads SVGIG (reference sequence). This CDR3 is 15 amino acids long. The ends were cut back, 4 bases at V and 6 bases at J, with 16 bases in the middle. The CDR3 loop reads CAWTFGTLFNSPLHF. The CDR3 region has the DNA TGTGCCTGGACTTTCGGGACTCTCTTTAATTCACCCCTCCACTTT.

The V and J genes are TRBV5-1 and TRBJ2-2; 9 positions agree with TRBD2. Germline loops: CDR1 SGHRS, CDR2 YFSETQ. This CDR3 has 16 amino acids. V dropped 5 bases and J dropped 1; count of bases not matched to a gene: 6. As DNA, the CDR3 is TGCGCCAGCAGACAACCTAGCGGGGAGAACACCGGGGAGCTGTTTTTT. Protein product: CASRQPSGENTGELFF.

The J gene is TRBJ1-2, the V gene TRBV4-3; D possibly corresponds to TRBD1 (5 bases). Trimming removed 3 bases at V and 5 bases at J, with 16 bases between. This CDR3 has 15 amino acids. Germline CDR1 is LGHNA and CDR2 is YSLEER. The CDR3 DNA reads TGCGCCAGCAGCCATGGTAGGGGCCCCAATTATGGCTACACCTTC. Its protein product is CASSHGRGPNYGYTF.

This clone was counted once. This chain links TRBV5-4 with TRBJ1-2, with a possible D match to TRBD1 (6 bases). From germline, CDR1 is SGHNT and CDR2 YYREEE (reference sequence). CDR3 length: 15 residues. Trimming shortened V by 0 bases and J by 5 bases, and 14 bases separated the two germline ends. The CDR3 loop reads CASSLARGARYGYTF. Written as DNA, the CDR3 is TGTGCCAGCAGCTTGGCCCGGGGGGCTCGATATGGCTACACCTTC.

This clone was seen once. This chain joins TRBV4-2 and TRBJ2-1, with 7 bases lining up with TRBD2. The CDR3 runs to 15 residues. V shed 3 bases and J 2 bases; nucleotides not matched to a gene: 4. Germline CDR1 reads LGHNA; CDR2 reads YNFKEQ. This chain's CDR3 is CASSQPAGAYNEQFF. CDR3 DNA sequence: TGTGCCAGCAGCCAGCCCGCGGGGGCCTACAATGAGCAGTTCTTC.